This TCR beta chain was captured by sequencing in a study of T-cell reconstitution after alpha-beta-depleted transplantation in children. Study-wide results and caveats: Recipient T cells and thymic progenitors that survived were the source of the high TCRbeta diversity seen at day 60 in some patients. Reportedly, only several hundred clones from non-depleted graft cells drove alpha-beta T-cell counts at about two months.

A TCRbeta library incorporating unique molecular identifiers was prepared. TCRdb re-called the PCR reads through MiXCR, storing one row per CDR3 protein. This sample has under 250,000 distinct CDR3 sequences, with 24% found just once. This clonotype was recorded at least ten times. As yet, its antigen is unknown. The germline V gene has CDR1 SNHLY and CDR2 FYNNEI. V gave up 7 bases and J gave up 4 bases, with 9 bases separating them. The CDR3 contains 12 residues. The chain has TRBV2 and TRBJ2-3; D is ambiguous. This TCR was sampled from a female patient between 2 and 15 years old who had a stem cell transplant for congenital amegakaryocytic thrombocytopenia, so the T cells may come from the graft donor. This specimen consisted of PBMCs, mostly from graft donor cells, obtained 360 days after TCRalphabeta/CD19-depleted stem cell transplant. Here the CDR3 DNA reads TGTGCCAGCATTCGCCTCTCAGATACGCAGTATTTT. This translates into CASIRLSDTQYF.